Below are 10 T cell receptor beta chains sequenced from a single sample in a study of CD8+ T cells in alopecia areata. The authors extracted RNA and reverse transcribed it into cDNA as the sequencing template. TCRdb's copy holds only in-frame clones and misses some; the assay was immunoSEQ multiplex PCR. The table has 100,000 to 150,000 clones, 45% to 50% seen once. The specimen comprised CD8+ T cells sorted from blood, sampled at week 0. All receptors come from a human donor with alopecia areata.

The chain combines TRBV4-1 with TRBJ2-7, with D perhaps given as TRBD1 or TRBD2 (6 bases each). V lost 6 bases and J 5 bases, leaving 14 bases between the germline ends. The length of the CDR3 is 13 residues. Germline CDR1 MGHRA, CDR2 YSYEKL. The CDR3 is CASSGGGLNEQYF. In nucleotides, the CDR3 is TGCGCCAGCAGTGGAGGGGGGTTGAACGAGCAGTACTTC.

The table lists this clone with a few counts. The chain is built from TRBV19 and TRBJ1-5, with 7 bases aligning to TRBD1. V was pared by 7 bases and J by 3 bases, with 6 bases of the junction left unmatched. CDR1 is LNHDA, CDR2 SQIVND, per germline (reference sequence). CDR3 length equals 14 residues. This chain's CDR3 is CASTPQGTNQPQHF. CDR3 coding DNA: TGTGCCAGTACTCCACAGGGGACCAATCAGCCCCAGCATTTT.

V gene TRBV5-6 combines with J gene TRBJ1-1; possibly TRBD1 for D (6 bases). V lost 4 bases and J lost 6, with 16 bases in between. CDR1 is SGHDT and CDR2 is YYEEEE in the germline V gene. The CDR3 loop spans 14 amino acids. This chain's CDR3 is CASSLGGAFAEAFF. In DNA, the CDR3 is TGTGCCAGCAGCCTCGGGGGGGCTTTCGCTGAAGCTTTCTTT. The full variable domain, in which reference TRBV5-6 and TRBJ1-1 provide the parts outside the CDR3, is DAGVTQSPTHLIKTRGQQVTLRCSPKSGHDTVSWYQQALGQGPQFIFQYYEEEERQRGNFPDRFSGHQFPNYSSELNVNALLLGDSALYLCASSLGGAFAEAFFGQGTRLTVV.

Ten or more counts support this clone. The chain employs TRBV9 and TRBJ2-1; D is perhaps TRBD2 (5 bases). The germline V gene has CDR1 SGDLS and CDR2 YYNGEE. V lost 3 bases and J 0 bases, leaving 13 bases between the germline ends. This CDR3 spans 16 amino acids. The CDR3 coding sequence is TGTGCCAGCAGCGGCGGGTTTTGGAGCTCCTACAATGAGCAGTTCTTC. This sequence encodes CASSGGFWSSYNEQFF.

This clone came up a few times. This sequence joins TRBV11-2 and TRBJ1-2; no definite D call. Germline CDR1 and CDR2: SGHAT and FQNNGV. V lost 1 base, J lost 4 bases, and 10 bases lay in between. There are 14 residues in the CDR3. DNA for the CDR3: TGTGCCAGCAGCTTAGGTGGGGAGATCTATGGCTACACCTTC. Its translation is CASSLGGEIYGYTF.

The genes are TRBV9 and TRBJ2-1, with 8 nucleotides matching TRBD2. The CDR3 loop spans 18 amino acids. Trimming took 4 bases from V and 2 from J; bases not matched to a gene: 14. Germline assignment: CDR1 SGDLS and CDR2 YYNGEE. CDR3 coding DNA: TGTGCCAGCAGCCCGAGAGGGTCAGCGGGGGAGCCCTACAATGAGCAGTTCTTC. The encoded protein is CASSPRGSAGEPYNEQFF.

In DNA, the CDR3 is TGCAGCGTTGCGGGGGGAAACACCGGGGAGCTGTTTTTT. This gives the protein CSVAGGNTGELFF. The genes are TRBV29-1 and TRBJ2-2, with TRBD2 matching over 7 bases. V dropped 4 bases and J dropped 2; count of bases not matched to a gene: 1. Germline V gene lookup returns CDR1 SQVTM and CDR2 ANQGSEA. The CDR3 covers 13 residues.

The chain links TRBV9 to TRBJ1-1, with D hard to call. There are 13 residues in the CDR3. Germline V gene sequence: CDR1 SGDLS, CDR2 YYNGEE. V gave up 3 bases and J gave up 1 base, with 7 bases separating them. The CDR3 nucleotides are TGTGCCAGCAGCGGCATGGGGAACACTGAAGCTTTCTTT. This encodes CASSGMGNTEAFF.

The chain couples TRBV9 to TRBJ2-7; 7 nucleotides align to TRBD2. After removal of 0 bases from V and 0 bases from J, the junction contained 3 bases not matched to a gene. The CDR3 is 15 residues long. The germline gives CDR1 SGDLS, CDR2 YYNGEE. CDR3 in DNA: TGTGCCAGCAGCGTAGGGCTAGCGGACTCCTACGAGCAGTACTTC. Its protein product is CASSVGLADSYEQYF.

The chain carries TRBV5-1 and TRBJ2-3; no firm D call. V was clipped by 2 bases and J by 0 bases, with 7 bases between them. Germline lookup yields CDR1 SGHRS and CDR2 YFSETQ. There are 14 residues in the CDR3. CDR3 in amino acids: CASSLYGSTDTQYF. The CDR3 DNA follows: TGCGCCAGCAGCTTATATGGAAGCACAGATACGCAGTATTTT.